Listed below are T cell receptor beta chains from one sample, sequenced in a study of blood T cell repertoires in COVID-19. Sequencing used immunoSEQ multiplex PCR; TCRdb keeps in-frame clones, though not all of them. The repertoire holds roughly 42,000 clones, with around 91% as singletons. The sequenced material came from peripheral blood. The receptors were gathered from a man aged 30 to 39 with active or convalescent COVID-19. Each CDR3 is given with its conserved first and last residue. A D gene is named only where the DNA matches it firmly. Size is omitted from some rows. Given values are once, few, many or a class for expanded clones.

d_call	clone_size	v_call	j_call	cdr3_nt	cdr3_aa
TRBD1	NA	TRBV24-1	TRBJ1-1	TGTGCCACCAGTGATTCCTCCAGGGGGCCGAACACTGAAGCTTTCTTT	CATSDSSRGPNTEAFF
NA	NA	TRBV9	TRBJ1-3	TGTGCCAGCAGCGTAGTCGGTAGCTCTGGAAACACCATATATTTT	CASSVVGSSGNTIYF
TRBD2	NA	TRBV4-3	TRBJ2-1	TGCGCCAGCAGCCAAGACCCCCGGGGGGGGAGGTTCAATGAGCAGTTCTTC	CASSQDPRGGRFNEQFF
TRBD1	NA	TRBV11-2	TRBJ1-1	TGTGCCAGCAGTTACGAGGGACAGAAAGCTTTCTTT	CASSYEGQKAFF
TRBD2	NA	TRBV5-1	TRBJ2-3	TGCGCCAGCAGCTTGGTCCTAGCGGGGGGTCCAGATACGCAGTATTTT	CASSLVLAGGPDTQYF
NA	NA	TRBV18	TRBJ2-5	TGTGCCAGCTCAGGGGCCTTATCTGAGACCCAGTACTTC	CASSGALSETQYF
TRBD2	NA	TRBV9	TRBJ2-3	TGTGCCAGCAGCGCAAATATAGCGGGGGGCGTAGATACGCAGTATTTT	CASSANIAGGVDTQYF
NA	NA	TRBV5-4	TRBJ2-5	TGTGCCAGCAGACCAGACAGGATACTTCAAGAGACCCAGTACTTC	CASRPDRILQETQYF
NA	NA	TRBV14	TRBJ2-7	TGTGCCAGCAGCCCCGAGGGGACAACCTACGAGCAGTACTTC	CASSPEGTTYEQYF
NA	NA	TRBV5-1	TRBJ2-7	TGCGCCAGCAGCTTGTATGCGGGGCCTACCTACGAGCAGTACTTC	CASSLYAGPTYEQYF
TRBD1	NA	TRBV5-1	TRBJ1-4	TGCGCCAGCAGCTATTTTGAACAGGGGGAGAATGAAAAACTGTTTTTT	CASSYFEQGENEKLFF
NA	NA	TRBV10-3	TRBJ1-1	TGTGCCATCAGTCAAACTGGTTATATCGAAGCTTTCTTT	CAISQTGYIEAFF
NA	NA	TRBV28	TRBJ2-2	TGTGCCAGCAGTTTGGCAACCCACACCGGGGAGCTGTTTTTT	CASSLATHTGELFF
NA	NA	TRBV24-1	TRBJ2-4	TGTGCCACGACAGGTACCTCCAAAAACATTCAGTACTTC	CATTGTSKNIQYF
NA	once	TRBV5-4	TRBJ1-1	TGTGCCAGCAGCTTGGATTGGGGGGTGAACACTGAAGCTTTCTTT	CASSLDWGVNTEAFF
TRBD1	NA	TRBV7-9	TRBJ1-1	TGTGCCAGCAGGGGAGACAGGGCGAACACTGAAGCTTTCTTT	CASRGDRANTEAFF
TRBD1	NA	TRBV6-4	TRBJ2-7	TGTGCCAGCAGTGTGGACAGGGTAGGAGAGCAGTACTTC	CASSVDRVGEQYF
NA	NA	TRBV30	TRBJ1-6	TGTGCCTGGAGTACGACGAGGGAGGGTAGGAATTCACCCCTCCACTTT	CAWSTTREGRNSPLHF
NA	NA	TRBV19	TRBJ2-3	TGTGCCAGTAGTTTGGGGACTAGCACAGATACGCAGTATTTT	CASSLGTSTDTQYF
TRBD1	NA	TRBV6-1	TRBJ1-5	TGTGCCAGCAGTGAACTGGGACAGGGGGGCAATCAGCCCCAGCATTTT	CASSELGQGGNQPQHF
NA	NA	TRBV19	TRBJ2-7	TGTGCCACCATGACAGGAGTCGACGAGCAGTACTTC	CATMTGVDEQYF
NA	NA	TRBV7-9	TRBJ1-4	TGTGCCAGCAGCTTAGCGCTGCAGGGCGGCGAAAAACTGTTTTTT	CASSLALQGGEKLFF
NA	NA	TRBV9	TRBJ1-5	TGTGCCAGCAGCGTAACAGGGAATCAGCCCCAGCATTTT	CASSVTGNQPQHF
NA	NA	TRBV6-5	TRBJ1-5	TGTGCCAGCAGTTACTCGACGGGGGGCAATCAGCCCCAGCATTTT	CASSYSTGGNQPQHF
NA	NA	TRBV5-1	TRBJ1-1	TGCGCCAGCAGCTTGGTCAGGTTGAACACTGAAGCTTTCTTT	CASSLVRLNTEAFF
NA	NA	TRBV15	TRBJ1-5	TGTGCCACCAGCAGCTCCCTGGGGGCAGGGAGTTCAGTGCCCCAGCATTTT	CATSSSLGAGSSVPQHF
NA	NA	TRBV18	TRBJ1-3	TGTGCCAGCTCACCAACTAGCCGGGGCCAACTAAACACCATATATTTT	CASSPTSRGQLNTIYF
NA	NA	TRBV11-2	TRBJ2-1	TGTGCCAGCAGCTTAACCCCCCTTAGAACTGAGCAGTTCTTC	CASSLTPLRTEQFF